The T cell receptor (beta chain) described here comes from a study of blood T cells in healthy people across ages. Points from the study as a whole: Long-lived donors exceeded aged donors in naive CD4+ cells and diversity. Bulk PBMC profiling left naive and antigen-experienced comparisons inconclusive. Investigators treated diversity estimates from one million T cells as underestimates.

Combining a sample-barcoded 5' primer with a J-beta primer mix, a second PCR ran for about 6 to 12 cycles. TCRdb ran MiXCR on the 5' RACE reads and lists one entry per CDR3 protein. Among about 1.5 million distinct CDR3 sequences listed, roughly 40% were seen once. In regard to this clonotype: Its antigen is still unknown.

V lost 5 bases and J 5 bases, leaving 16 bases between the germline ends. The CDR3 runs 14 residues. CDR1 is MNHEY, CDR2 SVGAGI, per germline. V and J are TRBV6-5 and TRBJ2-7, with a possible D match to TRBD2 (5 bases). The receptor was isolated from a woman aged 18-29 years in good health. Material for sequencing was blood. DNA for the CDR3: TGTGCCAGCAGTAGCCCCGGGGTAGTTGACGAGCAGTACTTC. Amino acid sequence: CASSSPGVVDEQYF.